This is a list of T cell receptor beta chains from one sample in a study of T cell responses to AZD1222 COVID-19 vaccine. The table came from immunoSEQ multiplex PCR; TCRdb's copy has only in-frame clones and leaves some out. Of 120,000 to 150,000 clones detected, roughly 89% appear once; the ten largest clones hold 5.2%. Material: peripheral blood, obtained on day 0 of AZD1222 vaccination. These receptors were collected from an adult in good health. Each CDR3 is given with its conserved first and last residue. The order of the fields is CDR3 length, V gene, clone size, D gene, J gene, CDR3 protein. The D gene is left open where the match is weak. Rows give clone size only sometimes, using once, few, many, or a class for an expanded clone.

12	TRBV27	-	-	TRBJ1-1	CASSPTGTEAFF
12	TRBV29-1	-	-	TRBJ2-2	CSVATTVAELFF
12	TRBV27	once	TRBD2	TRBJ2-1	CASSGTSAGQFF
16	TRBV7-2	-	TRBD1	TRBJ1-1	CASSLWEGAMNTEAFF
16	TRBV23-1	-	-	TRBJ1-5	CASSRRPTGKNQPQHF
15	TRBV7-6	-	-	TRBJ2-7	CASSDMQGDAYEQYF
15	TRBV5-4	once	TRBD1	TRBJ1-6	CASSLEGQAYSPLHF
13	TRBV12-3/TRBV12-4	-	TRBD1	TRBJ1-1	CASSYGQGPEAFF
14	TRBV6-5	-	TRBD2	TRBJ2-7	CASTPAGGPKQQYF
14	TRBV7-2	-	TRBD1	TRBJ1-5	CASSLRTGRQPQHF
16	TRBV9	-	-	TRBJ2-3	CASSVDGQGSTDTQYF
15	TRBV6-5	-	-	TRBJ2-7	CASREDGTPVKEQYF
15	TRBV2	-	TRBD1	TRBJ1-4	CATTPQGGSNEKLFF
15	TRBV5-1	-	TRBD2	TRBJ2-1	CASRAGTRPNNEQFF
12	TRBV19	-	-	TRBJ1-2	CASSIQNYGYTF
13	TRBV7-2	-	-	TRBJ2-1	CASSLGYYNEQFF
16	TRBV7-8	-	-	TRBJ2-1	CASSLEVGAPYNEQFF
11	TRBV20-1	-	-	TRBJ2-7	CSASDRYEQYF
14	TRBV12-5	-	-	TRBJ2-1	CASGWGNSNNEQFF
16	TRBV9	-	-	TRBJ1-4	CASSSGGNPANEKLFF
13	TRBV12-3/TRBV12-4	-	TRBD1	TRBJ2-1	CASSFGQENEQFF
16	TRBV4-3	-	TRBD1	TRBJ1-2	CASSQEPQWTGDGYTF
18	TRBV2	-	-	TRBJ1-4	CASRNLQIPLATNEKLFF
13	TRBV11-1	-	-	TRBJ1-2	CASSRVLGDGYTF
15	TRBV4-2	-	-	TRBJ2-3	CASSQEGGGTDTQYF
17	TRBV9	-	TRBD2	TRBJ2-1	CASSVYSSGGYRSEQFF
13	TRBV5-6	-	TRBD1	TRBJ2-1	CASRPTGGNEQFF
17	TRBV5-5	-	TRBD1	TRBJ1-5	CASSSWTGIGSNQPQHF
15	TRBV5-1	-	TRBD1	TRBJ1-4	CASNLGQGKGEKLFF
19	TRBV23-1	once	-	TRBJ2-5	CAARDRPPLSGVRQETQYF
15	TRBV14	-	TRBD2	TRBJ2-3	CASSPLVGGTDTQYF
16	TRBV19	-	-	TRBJ2-6	CASSIVWGDGANVLTF
15	TRBV5-6	-	TRBD1	TRBJ2-3	CASSFGTGFQDTQYF
13	TRBV6-6	-	TRBD1	TRBJ1-1	CASARDRGTEAFF
15	TRBV4-2	-	-	TRBJ1-1	CASSQIGPWDTEAFF
15	TRBV6-5	-	-	TRBJ1-1	CASSFGGGGGTEAFF
14	TRBV5-5	-	-	TRBJ2-5	CASSLVAIQETQYF
13	TRBV3-1/TRBV3-2	-	-	TRBJ2-1	CASSQDPEGEQFF
15	TRBV5-1	-	TRBD1	TRBJ1-1	CASSLGTGGAGEAFF
15	TRBV4-3	-	-	TRBJ1-1	CASSQDPRVGTEAFF
10	TRBV29-1	-	-	TRBJ2-5	CSVEQQTQYF
12	TRBV19	-	-	TRBJ2-7	CTRQRTTYEQYF
15	TRBV9	-	-	TRBJ2-2	CASSVGASYTGELFF
13	TRBV10-3	-	-	TRBJ1-5	CATRQAVNQPQHF
14	TRBV10-3	-	TRBD1	TRBJ2-7	CAISGGQGLGEQYF
14	TRBV11-3	-	-	TRBJ2-2	CASSLGSKYGELFF
16	TRBV5-6	-	-	TRBJ1-5	CASSLKLGGLGQPQHF
16	TRBV6-2/TRBV6-3	-	TRBD2	TRBJ2-1	CASSTQAGGPVNEQFF
14	TRBV2	-	TRBD2	TRBJ2-1	CASSEGSGGNEQFF
16	TRBV11-1	-	TRBD2	TRBJ2-7	CASSLSQLAGAAKQYF
11	TRBV5-6	-	TRBD1	TRBJ1-1	CASTDRGKTFF
17	TRBV6-4	-	-	TRBJ1-1	CASSDGGRGPRVTEAFF
16	TRBV6-2/TRBV6-3	-	TRBD1	TRBJ1-5	CASSHRGTPRSQPQHF